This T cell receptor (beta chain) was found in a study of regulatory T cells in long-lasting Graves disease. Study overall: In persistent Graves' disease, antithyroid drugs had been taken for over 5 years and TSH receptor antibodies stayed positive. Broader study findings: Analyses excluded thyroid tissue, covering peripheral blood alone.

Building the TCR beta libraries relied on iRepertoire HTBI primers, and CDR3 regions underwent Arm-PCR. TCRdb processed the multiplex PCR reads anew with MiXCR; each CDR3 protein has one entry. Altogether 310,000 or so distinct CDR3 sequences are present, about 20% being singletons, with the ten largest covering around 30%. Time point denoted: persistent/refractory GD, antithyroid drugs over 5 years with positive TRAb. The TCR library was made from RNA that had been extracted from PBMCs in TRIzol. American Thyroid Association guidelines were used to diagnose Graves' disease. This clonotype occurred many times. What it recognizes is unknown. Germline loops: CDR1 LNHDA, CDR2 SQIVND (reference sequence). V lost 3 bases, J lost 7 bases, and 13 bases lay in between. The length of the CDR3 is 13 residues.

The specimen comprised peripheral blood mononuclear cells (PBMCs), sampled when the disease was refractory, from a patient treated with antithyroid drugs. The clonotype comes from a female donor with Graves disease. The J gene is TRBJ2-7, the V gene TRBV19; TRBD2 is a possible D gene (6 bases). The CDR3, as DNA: TGTGCCAGTAGTATTATAGGAGGGCGTGAGCAGTACTTC. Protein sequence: CASSIIGGREQYF.